These T cell receptor beta chains were read from a single sample in a study of shared clonotypes between healthy human individuals. The protocol was immunoSEQ multiplex PCR, while the TCRdb copy is restricted to in-frame clones and leaves out a portion. The sample consists of over a million clones, around 74% of them appearing once. Sequenced: memory CD4+ T cells sorted from blood. These receptors were obtained from a man between 18 and 29 years old in good health. CDR3s include the opening cysteine and the closing phenylalanine or tryptophan. Fields, in order: CDR3 DNA, CDR3 protein, V gene, clone size, J gene, D gene. The D gene is left open where the match is weak. Part of the rows lack a size; the others show once, few, many or a class for expanded clones.

CDR3 DNA: TGCGCCAGCAGCCACGACAAAGGCGCCGGGGAGCTGTTTTTT
CDR3 protein: CASSHDKGAGELFF
V gene: TRBV4-1
clone size: -
J gene: TRBJ2-2
D gene: -

CDR3 DNA: TGTGCCAGCAGCACCTCAGGCTGGTTCTCCTACAATGAGCAGTTCTTC
CDR3 protein: CASSTSGWFSYNEQFF
V gene: TRBV14
clone size: -
J gene: TRBJ2-1
D gene: -

CDR3 DNA: TGTGCCAGCAGCTTGCGGTGGGCTGAAGCTTTCTTT
CDR3 protein: CASSLRWAEAFF
V gene: TRBV5-6
clone size: -
J gene: TRBJ1-1
D gene: -

CDR3 DNA: TGTGCCTGGAGTGTGCCAGGTCGTGACACCGGGGAGCTGTTTTTT
CDR3 protein: CAWSVPGRDTGELFF
V gene: TRBV30
clone size: -
J gene: TRBJ2-2
D gene: -

CDR3 DNA: TGTGCCAGCTCAACCCAGACAGGGAACACCGGGGAGCTGTTTTTT
CDR3 protein: CASSTQTGNTGELFF
V gene: TRBV18
clone size: -
J gene: TRBJ2-2
D gene: -

CDR3 DNA: TGCGCCAGCAGCCTCGGGACAGGGCCTTCTAATGAGCAGTTCTTC
CDR3 protein: CASSLGTGPSNEQFF
V gene: TRBV5-1
clone size: -
J gene: TRBJ2-1
D gene: TRBD1

CDR3 DNA: TGTGCCAGCAGCGTAGGGACAGGGAACGTTCAAGAGACCCAGTACTTC
CDR3 protein: CASSVGTGNVQETQYF
V gene: TRBV9
clone size: -
J gene: TRBJ2-5
D gene: TRBD1

CDR3 DNA: TGTGCCAGCAGTTATACTAGCGGGACGGATACGCAGTATTTT
CDR3 protein: CASSYTSGTDTQYF
V gene: TRBV6-6
clone size: once
J gene: TRBJ2-3
D gene: TRBD2

CDR3 DNA: TGTGCCACCAGCAGAGAGATTAGAACAGATACGCAGTATTTT
CDR3 protein: CATSREIRTDTQYF
V gene: TRBV15
clone size: -
J gene: TRBJ2-3
D gene: -

CDR3 DNA: TGTGCCAGCAGCCGCACCGGGACGGCCTCCGAGCAGTACTTC
CDR3 protein: CASSRTGTASEQYF
V gene: TRBV6-6
clone size: -
J gene: TRBJ2-7
D gene: -

CDR3 DNA: TGTGCCAGCTTTTTGGGACAGGGCTTGGCCTATGGCTACACCTTC
CDR3 protein: CASFLGQGLAYGYTF
V gene: TRBV6-6
clone size: -
J gene: TRBJ1-2
D gene: TRBD1

CDR3 DNA: TGTGCCAGCAGGGCTAGAGAGACCTACAATGAGCAGTTCTTC
CDR3 protein: CASRARETYNEQFF
V gene: TRBV2
clone size: -
J gene: TRBJ2-1
D gene: -

CDR3 DNA: TGCGCCAGCAGCCACCGGGACCCCAATGAGCAGTTCTTC
CDR3 protein: CASSHRDPNEQFF
V gene: TRBV5-1
clone size: -
J gene: TRBJ2-1
D gene: -

CDR3 DNA: TGTGCCAGCAGGCAGGTCCTGGGTAATTCACCCCTCCACTTT
CDR3 protein: CASRQVLGNSPLHF
V gene: TRBV28
clone size: -
J gene: TRBJ1-6
D gene: -

CDR3 DNA: TGCAGCGTTGAATGGGGGGGTGAGACCCAGTACTTC
CDR3 protein: CSVEWGGETQYF
V gene: TRBV29-1
clone size: -
J gene: TRBJ2-5
D gene: TRBD2

CDR3 DNA: TGTGCCAGCAGCTTGGATGGGCTAGCGGAGCAGTTCTTC
CDR3 protein: CASSLDGLAEQFF
V gene: TRBV5-4
clone size: few
J gene: TRBJ2-1
D gene: -